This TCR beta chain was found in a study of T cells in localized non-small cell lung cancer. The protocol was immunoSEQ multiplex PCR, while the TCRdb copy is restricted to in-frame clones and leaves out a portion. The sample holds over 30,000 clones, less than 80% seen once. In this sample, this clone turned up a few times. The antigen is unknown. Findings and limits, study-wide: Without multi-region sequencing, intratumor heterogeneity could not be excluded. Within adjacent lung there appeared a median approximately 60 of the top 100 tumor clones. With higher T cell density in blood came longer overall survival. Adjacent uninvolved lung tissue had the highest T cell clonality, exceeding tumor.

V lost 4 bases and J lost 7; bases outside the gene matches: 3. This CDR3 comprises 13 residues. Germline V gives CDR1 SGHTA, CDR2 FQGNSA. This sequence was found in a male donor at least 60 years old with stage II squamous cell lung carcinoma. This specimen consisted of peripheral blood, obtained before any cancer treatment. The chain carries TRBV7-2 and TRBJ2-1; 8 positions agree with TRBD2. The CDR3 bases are TGTGCCAGCAGCTCTGAGCGGGGGAATGAGCAGTTCTTC. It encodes CASSSERGNEQFF.